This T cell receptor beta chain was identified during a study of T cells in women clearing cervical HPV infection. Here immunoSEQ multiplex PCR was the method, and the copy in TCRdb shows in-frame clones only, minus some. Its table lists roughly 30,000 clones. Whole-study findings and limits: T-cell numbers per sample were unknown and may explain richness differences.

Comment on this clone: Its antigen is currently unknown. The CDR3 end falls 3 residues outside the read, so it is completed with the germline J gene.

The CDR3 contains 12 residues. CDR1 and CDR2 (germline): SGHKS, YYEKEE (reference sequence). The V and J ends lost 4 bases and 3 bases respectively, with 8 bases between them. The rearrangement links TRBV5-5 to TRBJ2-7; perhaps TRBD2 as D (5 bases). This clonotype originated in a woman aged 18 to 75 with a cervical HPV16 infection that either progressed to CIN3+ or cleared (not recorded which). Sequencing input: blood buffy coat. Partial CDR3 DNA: TGTGCCAGCAGCCGCGAGGGCTACGAG. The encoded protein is CASSREGYE. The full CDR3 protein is CASSREGYEQYF.